This is a list of T cell receptor beta chains from one sample in a study of cytomegalovirus exposure and HLA in healthy donors. The protocol was immunoSEQ multiplex PCR, while the TCRdb copy is restricted to in-frame clones and leaves out a portion. The sample yields hundreds of thousands of clones, 86% seen once. Sequenced material: PBMCs. These receptors were obtained from a woman aged 18-29 years in good health and CMV-seronegative. Both conserved end residues are part of each CDR3. D genes are given only for firm matches. Some rows have no size entry. The others give once, few or many, or a class for an expanded clone.

TRBD1,TRBV10-3,-,TRBJ1-3,TGTGCCATCAGTGGACAGGGATTCTCTGGAAACACCATATATTTT,CAISGQGFSGNTIYF
-,TRBV10-2,-,TRBJ2-7,TGCGCCAGCAGTGAGGCTTTACAGAACTACGAGCAGTACTTC,CASSEALQNYEQYF
TRBD2,TRBV27,-,TRBJ2-1,TGTGCCAGCGGATCTAGCGGCTACAATGAGCAGTTCTTC,CASGSSGYNEQFF
TRBD2,TRBV28,-,TRBJ2-7,TGTGCCAGCAGTTCTTCATGGACTAGTATCGGCACCTACGAGCAGTACTTC,CASSSSWTSIGTYEQYF
-,TRBV4-1,-,TRBJ2-7,TGCGCCAGCAGCCAGGAAGTACCGGGGATCGACGAGCAGTACTTC,CASSQEVPGIDEQYF
TRBD1,TRBV29-1,-,TRBJ1-1,TGCAGCGTAGCGACCGGGACAGCGAACACTGAAGCTTTCTTT,CSVATGTANTEAFF
TRBD2,TRBV4-2,-,TRBJ2-3,TGTGCCAGCAGCCAAGATGAAGCGGGAGGGTGGGATACGCAGTATTTT,CASSQDEAGGWDTQYF
TRBD1,TRBV5-1,-,TRBJ2-7,TGCGCCAGCAGCCCCGTCGGGACAGGGGGCAGGTACGAGCAGTACTTC,CASSPVGTGGRYEQYF
TRBD1,TRBV4-1,-,TRBJ2-7,TGCGCCAGCAGCACCCGGACAGGGTCCTACGAGCAGTACTTC,CASSTRTGSYEQYF
TRBD2,TRBV9,-,TRBJ2-1,TGTGCCAGCACCGATAGCGGGGCCCCCTACAATGAGCAGTTCTTC,CASTDSGAPYNEQFF
-,TRBV19,-,TRBJ2-5,TGTGCCAGTAGTATTGCCCTACAAGAGACCCAGTACTTC,CASSIALQETQYF
-,TRBV2,-,TRBJ2-7,TGTGCCAGCAGTGACAGGCAGGGGTTGGCCTACGAGCAGTACTTC,CASSDRQGLAYEQYF
TRBD1,TRBV29-1,-,TRBJ2-4,TGCAGCGTCGAGGGACAGGGCAGCGTTCCCAAAAACATTCAGTACTTC,CSVEGQGSVPKNIQYF
TRBD1,TRBV2,-,TRBJ2-7,TGTGCCGGCACAGGGGGCAGCTCCTACGAGCAGTACTTC,CAGTGGSSYEQYF
-,TRBV27,once,TRBJ1-1,TGTGCCACCTCGCTGGGCCAAGCCACTGAAGCTTTCTTT,CATSLGQATEAFF
TRBD1,TRBV30,-,TRBJ1-1,TGTGCCTGGGACAGGGGTATGACTGAAGCTTTCTTT,CAWDRGMTEAFF
TRBD2,TRBV19,once,TRBJ2-1,TGTGCCAGTACCCCTACGGGAGGGACCTACAATGAGCAGTTCTTC,CASTPTGGTYNEQFF
-,TRBV27,once,TRBJ2-7,TGTGCCAGCAGTCCGGGATTTTACGAGCAGTACTTC,CASSPGFYEQYF
-,TRBV4-1,-,TRBJ2-7,TGCGCCAGCAGCCAACGCTTCGGGGACACCCTCTCCTACGAGCAGTACTTC,CASSQRFGDTLSYEQYF
-,TRBV5-4,-,TRBJ2-1,TGTGCCAGCAGCAAAGTGCCGACGGAGGGCCTGTTGAATGAGCAGTTCTTC,CASSKVPTEGLLNEQFF
-,TRBV28,few,TRBJ2-7,TGTGCCAGCAGCCGAGGGACCTACGAGCAGTACTTC,CASSRGTYEQYF
-,TRBV29-1,-,TRBJ2-5,TGCAGCGTTAGGAGGGGGCCGGGGCAAGAGACCCAGTACTTC,CSVRRGPGQETQYF
-,TRBV15,-,TRBJ2-7,TGTGCCACCAGCCTTCCGACTCCCACCTACGAGCAGTACTTC,CATSLPTPTYEQYF
-,TRBV14,once,TRBJ2-5,TGTGCCAGCAGCCAAGATCAGGTCCGGGAGACCCAGTACTTC,CASSQDQVRETQYF